This passage covers 21 T cell receptor beta chains from one sample sequenced in a study of T-cell memory formation after mild COVID-19. TCRdb re-derived calls from the 5' RACE reads in MiXCR, one entry per CDR3 protein. The sample shows more than 250,000 distinct CDR3 sequences, approximately 18% of them seen only once. Sequencing was done on a sample of PBMCs or a T cell subset sorted from them (not recorded which). These receptor sequences come from a man between 18 and 35 years old who had mild COVID-19 (a few samples of this study predate the infection). Cell type and time point are not known.

The rearrangement uses TRBV7-9 and TRBJ1-4; TRBD1 matches at 8 bases. Per the germline V gene, CDR1 is SEHNR and CDR2 is FQNEAQ (reference sequence). Trimming cost V 7 bases and J 12 bases; bases outside gene matches: 7. CDR3 length: 12 residues. The CDR3 sequence is CASTQGAGELFF. The CDR3 nucleotides are TGTGCCAGCACCCAGGGGGCGGGGGAACTGTTTTTT.

This clonotype turned up a few times. The chain couples TRBV25-1 to TRBJ1-5; D gene uncertain. The CDR3 extends over 12 amino acids. V gave up 2 bases and J gave up 4 bases, with 3 bases separating them. The germline gives CDR1 MGHDK, CDR2 SYGVNS. The CDR3, as DNA: TGTGCCAGCAGTGAACGAAATCAGCCCCAGCATTTT. This translates into CASSERNQPQHF.

This clonotype was seen more than once but under ten times. The V and J genes are TRBV28 and TRBJ2-4, with 10 bases aligning to TRBD2. Losses at the gene ends were 5 bases for V and 0 bases for J; bases not matched to a gene: 4. The CDR3 is 16 residues long. CDR1 and CDR2 from the germline V gene are MDHEN and SYDVKM. The CDR3 nucleotides are TGTGCCAGCAGTCGGACTAGCGGTGTAGCCAAAAACATTCAGTACTTC. It translates to CASSRTSGVAKNIQYF. The whole variable domain, filled in from reference TRBV28 and TRBJ2-4, reads DVKVTQSSRYLVKRTGEKVFLECVQDMDHENMFWYRQDPGLGLRLIYFSYDVKMKEKGDIPEGYSVSREKKERFSLILESASTNQTSMYLCASSRTSGVAKNIQYFGAGTRLSVL.

This clonotype was counted ten times or more. This chain connects TRBV5-5 to TRBJ1-1; 9 bases map to TRBD1. The V gene end was trimmed by 3 bases and the J gene end by 5 bases; junction bases not matched to a gene: 8. This CDR3 comprises 15 residues. Germline assignment: CDR1 SGHKS and CDR2 YYEKEE (reference sequence). CDR3 nucleotide sequence: TGTGCCAGCAGCTCCTCCGGGACAGGGTGGACTGAAGCTTTCTTT. Protein: CASSSSGTGWTEAFF.

This clonotype showed up just a few times. The chain recombines TRBV7-8 with TRBJ2-1; no reliable D call. The CDR3 loop spans 15 amino acids. Germline CDR1 reads SGHVS; CDR2 reads FQNEAQ. V lost 4 bases and J lost 0, with 10 bases in between. DNA of the CDR3: TGTGCCAGCAGCTCAAAACTACTCTCCTACAATGAGCAGTTCTTC. Its protein is CASSSKLLSYNEQFF. The variable domain in full, with the rest retrieved from reference TRBV7-8 and TRBJ2-1, is GAGVSQSPRYKVAKRGQDVALRCDPISGHVSLFWYQQALGQGPEFLTYFQNEAQLDKSGLPSDRFFAERPEGSVSTLKIQRTQQEDSAVYLCASSSKLLSYNEQFFGPGTRLTVL.

The chain employs TRBV28 and TRBJ2-3; no reliable D call. The CDR3 has 13 amino acids. V was cut by 8 bases and J by 0 bases, with 9 bases left in between. The germline CDR1 and CDR2 sequences are MDHEN and SYDVKM. The CDR3 nucleotides read TGTGCCAGCCGCGATAAAAGCACAGATACGCAGTATTTT. Its translation: CASRDKSTDTQYF.

This rearrangement joins TRBV5-5 to TRBJ2-2; tentative D call: TRBD2 (5 bases). The CDR3 contains 18 residues. In germline, CDR1 is SGHKS, CDR2 YYEKEE (reference sequence). Trimming removed 4 bases at V and 2 bases at J, with 21 bases between. The CDR3 loop reads CASSAGPTRPANTGELFF. CDR3 coding DNA: TGTGCCAGCAGCGCGGGTCCTACGCGACCTGCCAACACCGGGGAGCTGTTTTTT.

The chain is built from TRBV29-1 and TRBJ1-2; 7 bases match TRBD1. Germline V gene lookup returns CDR1 SQVTM and CDR2 ANQGSEA. The CDR3 length is 14 residues. V was pared by 5 bases and J by 4 bases, with 10 bases of the junction left unmatched. Here the CDR3 DNA reads TGCAGCGTTCCTCTCGGACAGGCTAGCTATGGCTACACCTTC. It encodes CSVPLGQASYGYTF.

This clonotype was found a few times. V and J are TRBV5-1 and TRBJ2-7; TRBD2 aligns across 7 bases. Trimming removed 0 bases from V and 6 bases from J; junction bases left unmatched: 3. The germline V gene encodes CDR1 SGHRS and CDR2 YFSETQ. This CDR3 is 13 amino acids long. CDR3 nucleotides: TGCGCCAGCAGCTTGGGACTAGCCTCCGAGCAGTACTTC. Translation gives CASSLGLASEQYF.

The genes are TRBV7-9 and TRBJ2-3; TRBD2 might be the D (6 bases). The CDR3 consists of 14 residues. The V gene lost 1 base and the J gene lost 6 bases, with 11 bases spanning the gap. Germline CDR1 SEHNR, CDR2 FQNEAQ (reference sequence). The chain's CDR3 is CASSLGASADTQYF. The CDR3 nucleotides read TGTGCCAGCAGCTTAGGAGCTAGCGCGGATACGCAGTATTTT.

This clonotype has a handful of counts. The chain combines TRBV5-1 with TRBJ1-2; D might be TRBD1 (6 bases). V shed 3 bases and J shed 4 bases, with 13 bases lying between them. This CDR3 comprises 14 residues. Looked up from germline, CDR1 is SGHRS and CDR2 is YFSETQ. Written as DNA, the CDR3 is TGCGCCAGCAGCTCTAAAACAGGGTTCTATGGCTACACCTTC. This translates into CASSSKTGFYGYTF.

This clonotype is a singleton in its sample. The chain carries TRBV2 and TRBJ2-3; the match to TRBD1 covers 8 bases. In germline, CDR1 is SNHLY, CDR2 FYNNEI. V lost 9 bases and J lost 3; bases outside the gene matches: 5. The CDR3 extends over 13 amino acids. The CDR3 DNA reads as TGTGCCAGTACCAGGGGGCTAACAGATACGCAGTATTTT. This gives the protein CASTRGLTDTQYF. Filled out from reference TRBV2 and TRBJ2-3, the complete variable domain reads EPEVTQTPSHQVTQMGQEVILRCVPISNHLYFYWYRQILGQKVEFLVSFYNNEISEKSEIFDDQFSVERPDGSNFTLKIRSTKLEDSAMYFCASTRGLTDTQYFGPGTRLTVL.

This clonotype was counted at least ten times. This rearrangement joins TRBV4-3 to TRBJ2-2; the D gene is possibly TRBD2 (5 bases). This CDR3 has 15 residues. V was shortened by 0 bases and J by 5 bases, with 10 bases between the two germline ends. Germline V CDR1 and CDR2: LGHNA, YSLEER. The CDR3 DNA reads TGCGCCAGCAGCCAAGAATGGTCGGGGACCGGGGAGCTGTTTTTT. Its protein product is CASSQEWSGTGELFF.

V is TRBV7-6 and J is TRBJ2-5, with D possibly TRBD2 on 6 matching bases. CDR1 SGHVS and CDR2 FNYEAQ come from the germline V gene. V was trimmed by 5 bases and J by 2 bases, leaving 12 bases between them. The CDR3 has 14 residues. For the CDR3, the DNA is TGTGCCAGCAGCAAGGGACTTCGACAAGAGACCCAGTACTTC. Translation: CASSKGLRQETQYF.

This clonotype was seen more than once but under ten times. The rearrangement uses TRBV12-3 or TRBV12-4 and TRBJ2-5; 12 bases line up with TRBD1. The CDR3 loop spans 15 amino acids. V dropped 7 bases and J dropped 4; count of bases not matched to a gene: 7. The CDR3 DNA is TGTGCCAGCACCACCGGGACAGGGGGCGGAGAGACCCAGTACTTC. Protein: CASTTGTGGGETQYF.

This chain connects TRBV5-1 to TRBJ2-1, with 8 bases matching TRBD2. V was pared by 0 bases and J by 8 bases, with 4 bases of the junction left unmatched. Germline lookup yields CDR1 SGHRS and CDR2 YFSETQ. The CDR3 covers 14 residues. The CDR3 sequence: CASSLEAGGHEQFF. CDR3 nucleotide sequence: TGCGCCAGCAGCTTGGAGGCGGGGGGACATGAGCAGTTCTTC.

This clonotype was detected only a few times. The rearrangement joins TRBV29-1 to TRBJ1-1, with D possibly matching TRBD1 (5 bases). The germline gives CDR1 SQVTM, CDR2 ANQGSEA. The CDR3 length is 11 residues. V gave up 6 bases and J gave up 7 bases, with 12 bases separating them. The CDR3 sequence: CSVVRQIEAFF. Written as DNA, the CDR3 is TGCAGCGTCGTACGACAGATTGAAGCTTTCTTT.

This clonotype showed up many times. J is TRBJ1-1 and V is TRBV30; D is uncertain. Trimming took 7 bases from V and 0 from J, leaving 9 bases between them. In germline, CDR1 is GTSNPN, CDR2 SVGIG (reference sequence). The CDR3 is 12 residues long. The CDR3 DNA is TGTGCCTTAGAGGGAATGAACACTGAAGCTTTCTTT. This translates into CALEGMNTEAFF.

This clonotype came up a few times. The rearrangement uses TRBV6-1 and TRBJ1-4; D possibly corresponds to TRBD1 (5 bases). Germline V gene lookup returns CDR1 MNHNS and CDR2 SASEGT. The V gene lost 6 bases and the J gene lost 4 bases, with 21 bases spanning the gap. The CDR3 has 17 amino acids. The CDR3 spells CASRGRASLSNNEKLFF. The CDR3 coding sequence is TGTGCCAGCAGGGGGCGGGCCTCCCTGTCAAATAATGAAAAACTGTTTTTT.

This sequence joins TRBV6-5 and TRBJ2-1; possibly TRBD1 for D (5 bases). The germline V and J ends were trimmed by 8 bases and 5 bases, with 19 bases remaining between them. This CDR3 comprises 15 residues. Per germline, CDR1 MNHEY and CDR2 SVGAGI. In nucleotides, the CDR3 is TGTGCCAGCTCCATGCGTTGGGGCCTTCACAATGAGCAGTTCTTC. Amino acids: CASSMRWGLHNEQFF.

In this sample, this clonotype turned up a few times. This chain uses TRBV24-1 with TRBJ2-2, with D possibly matching TRBD2 (5 bases). Per the germline V gene, CDR1 is KGHDR and CDR2 is SFDVKD. Trimming took off 9 bases at V and 6 bases at J, with 19 bases between the two ends. This CDR3 is 15 amino acids long. Here the CDR3 reads CATGSAALGAGELFF. The DNA of the CDR3 is TGTGCCACCGGCTCGGCGGCCCTCGGGGCCGGGGAGCTGTTTTTT.